These 7 T cell receptor beta chains were sequenced from one sample in a study of blood T cells in healthy people across ages (dated by TCRdb to the mid-2010s). Receptor libraries were prepared by 5' RACE. The instrument was an Illumina HiSeq 2500. A second about 7 to 12 cycle PCR used a sample-barcoded 5' primer and a J-beta primer mix. TCRdb handled the public reads itself, with Q25 trimming in fastp and clone calling in MiXCR, and kept productive beta chains. Merged by CDR3 protein, the rows form single entries marked with the most common genes and DNA. This sample lists around 650,000 distinct CDR3 sequences; roughly 41% were detected once. About 30% of the sample is taken by the ten largest. Sequenced: blood. The receptors stem from a man aged 80 or over in good health.

The chain links TRBV24-1 to TRBJ2-3; D is tentatively TRBD1 or TRBD2 (5 bases each). Germline-derived CDR1 and CDR2 are KGHDR and SFDVKD. Trimming took off 7 bases at V and 2 bases at J, with 15 bases between the two ends. The CDR3 consists of 15 residues. The CDR3 DNA sequence: TGTGCCACCAGCGCCGGGACCCTCCCCACAGATACGCAGTATTTT. Translated: CATSAGTLPTDTQYF.

This clonotype was observed a few times. This chain links TRBV2 with TRBJ2-4, with 9 bases lining up with TRBD2. After removal of 8 bases from V and 3 bases from J, the junction contained 17 bases not matched to a gene. The CDR3 extends over 18 amino acids. The germline V gene encodes CDR1 SNHLY and CDR2 FYNNEI. The DNA for the CDR3 is TGTGCCAGCCGGCTAGGTGGGGCTAGCGGGATAGTCAAAAACATTCAGTACTTC. This translates into CASRLGGASGIVKNIQYF.

The V gene is TRBV12-3 or TRBV12-4, the J gene TRBJ2-4; TRBD1 is a possible D gene (6 bases). Near its end, the DNA agrees better with TRBJ2-7, so the J call may be wrong. CDR3 length: 15 amino acids. DNA of the CDR3: TGTGCCAGCACCCTACAGGGAGTCGCGTTCTACGAGCAGTACTTC. It specifies CASTLQGVAFYEQYF.

This sequence joins TRBV11-2 and TRBJ1-2, with D possibly TRBD1 on 5 matching bases. The CDR3 has 13 residues. Germline CDR1 is SGHAT and CDR2 is FQNNGV. Trimming removed 1 base from V and 8 bases from J, with 11 bases in between. CDR3 DNA sequence: TGTGCCAGCAGCTTAGTTCGGGGGGTCGGCTACACCTTC. Amino acids: CASSLVRGVGYTF. The full variable domain, rest sourced from reference TRBV11-2 and TRBJ1-2, is EAGVAQSPRYKIIEKRQSVAFWCNPISGHATLYWYQQILGQGPKLLIQFQNNGVVDDSQLPKDRFSAERLKGVDSTLKIQPAKLEDSAVYLCASSLVRGVGYTFGSGTRLTVV.

This clonotype was counted between two and nine times. The V call is TRBV12-3 or TRBV12-4, the J call TRBJ2-3; no clear D gene. The CDR3 runs 13 residues. V was clipped by 3 bases and J by 2 bases, with 6 bases between them. The DNA for the CDR3 is TGTGCCAGCAGTTTCCAAAACACAGATACGCAGTATTTT. Its protein is CASSFQNTDTQYF.

The rearrangement joins TRBV23-1 to TRBJ2-7, with no clear D. TRBV23-1 is an open reading frame, and its role is uncertain. Between the trimmed V and J ends, which lost 2 bases and 5 bases, there was a span of 16 bases. CDR3 size: 15 residues. The chain's CDR3 is CASSQIAGVGNEQYF. The CDR3 coding sequence is TGCGCCAGCAGTCAAATTGCTGGTGTTGGTAACGAGCAGTACTTC.

The rearrangement uses TRBV5-6 and TRBJ2-7; D not resolved. The CDR3 contains 14 residues. V lost 0 bases, J lost 2 bases, and 9 bases lay in between. Germline values: CDR1 SGHDT, CDR2 YYEEEE. CDR3: CASSLGPATYEQYF. In nucleotides, the CDR3 is TGTGCCAGCAGCTTGGGTCCAGCTACCTACGAGCAGTACTTC.